The 22 T cell receptor beta chains given below trace back to one sample, sequenced in a study of T cells in Graves' hyperthyroidism and ophthalmopathy. What was amplified from RNA transcripts were TCR beta CDR3 regions. When the TCR CDR3 underwent first-round RT-PCR, the HTBI primer set was used. Via MiXCR, TCRdb re-called the multiplex PCR reads, giving one row per CDR3 protein. The repertoire consists of fewer than 600,000 distinct CDR3 sequences, with 13% to 15% occurring once and the leading ten covering less than 20%. Sequenced sample: blood. These receptors originate from a woman aged 18-30 years with Graves' hyperthyroidism.

This clonotype was seen many times. The rearrangement joins TRBV18 to TRBJ1-3; no clear D gene. Between the trimmed V and J ends, which lost 3 bases and 0 bases, there was a span of 9 bases. This CDR3 comprises 15 residues. CDR1 KGHSH and CDR2 LQKENI come from the germline V gene. DNA of the CDR3: TGTGCCAGCTCACCTACACCCAGCTCTGGAAACACCATATATTTT. Its translation is CASSPTPSSGNTIYF.

This clonotype was found many times. This chain uses TRBV9 with TRBJ2-7, with a tentative D call TRBD2 (6 bases). Germline lookup yields CDR1 SGDLS and CDR2 YYNGEE. The CDR3 covers 16 residues. Trimming shortened V by 4 bases and J by 6 bases, and 23 bases separated the two germline ends. CDR3 region: CASSPELAGGLGEQYF. The CDR3 nucleotides read TGTGCCAGCAGCCCAGAACTGGCTGGGGGACTGGGCGAGCAGTACTTC.

Note on this clonotype: This may be a read error: a much more frequent sequence differs by one nucleotide. This chain uses TRBV4-1 with TRBJ1-4; TRBD1 might be the D (5 bases). The CDR3 extends over 15 amino acids. The germline CDR1 and CDR2 sequences are MGHRA and YSYEKL. The CDR3 loop is CTSSQDTGYNEKLFF. In DNA form, the CDR3 reads TGCACCAGCAGCCAAGATACAGGATATAATGAAAAACTGTTTTTT.

V usage is TRBV5-1 and J usage is TRBJ1-3; no reliable D call. The CDR3 has 15 residues. Germline V gives CDR1 SGHRS, CDR2 YFSETQ. V dropped 1 base and J dropped 0 bases, with 8 bases sitting between them. This CDR3 reads CASSLRANSGNTIYF. Here the CDR3 DNA reads TGCGCCAGCAGCTTGAGGGCGAACTCTGGAAACACCATATATTTT.

This clonotype was detected ten times or more. The chain carries TRBV20-1 and TRBJ2-7; no clear D gene. This CDR3 region has 15 residues. V lost 6 bases, J lost 0 bases, and 18 bases lay in between. Germline V gives CDR1 DFQATT, CDR2 SNEGSKA (reference sequence). CDR3 amino acids: CSARKPKAASYEQYF. CDR3 bases: TGCAGTGCGAGGAAACCGAAAGCCGCCTCCTACGAGCAGTACTTC.

This clonotype was observed at least ten times. The CDR3: CASSDGTGVGLTADTQYF. As DNA, the CDR3 is TGTGCCAGCAGCGACGGGACAGGAGTGGGACTTACGGCAGATACGCAGTATTTT. This chain uses TRBV2 with TRBJ2-3, with TRBD1 matching 8 bases. The CDR3 spans 18 residues. CDR1 SNHLY and CDR2 FYNNEI come from the germline V gene. V gave up 6 bases and J gave up 4 bases; unmatched junction bases: 18.

There are a few counts of this clonotype. The gene calls are TRBV6-1 and TRBJ1-2, with D perhaps matching TRBD1 (6 bases). Trimming took off 6 bases at V and 6 bases at J, with 14 bases between the two ends. The CDR3 sequence is 13 residues long. CDR1 and CDR2 from the germline V gene are MNHNS and SASEGT. The CDR3: CASRPLGGHGYTF. The DNA of the CDR3 is TGTGCCAGCAGACCTCTCGGGGGGCATGGCTACACCTTC.

This clonotype was seen repeatedly, ten times or more. The gene calls are TRBV6-6 and TRBJ2-1; D gene uncertain. Germline CDR1 and CDR2: MNHNY and SVGAGI (reference sequence). CDR3 size: 15 residues. Deletions cut 2 bases from V and 5 bases from J, with 13 bases between. The CDR3 reads CASSYPTHGDNEQFF. As DNA, the CDR3 is TGTGCCAGCAGTTACCCGACTCATGGAGACAATGAGCAGTTCTTC.

This clonotype was seen many times. This sequence joins TRBV24-1 and TRBJ2-2, with unresolved D. Per the germline V gene, CDR1 is KGHDR and CDR2 is SFDVKD. CDR3 length: 12 residues. V lost 1 base and J 6 bases, leaving 2 bases between the germline ends. This chain's CDR3 is CATSDFPGELFF. In DNA form, the CDR3 reads TGTGCCACCAGTGATTTCCCCGGGGAGCTGTTTTTT.

This clonotype was detected only a few times. The chain uses TRBV5-1 and TRBJ1-4; TRBD1 might be the D (6 bases). The CDR3 loop spans 16 amino acids. Germline-derived CDR1 and CDR2 are SGHRS and YFSETQ. Trimming took 1 base from V and 5 from J, leaving 15 bases between them. CDR3 sequence reads: CASSLPRTEKNEKLFF. The CDR3 nucleotides are TGCGCCAGCAGCTTGCCCCGGACAGAGAAAAATGAAAAACTGTTTTTT.

This clonotype was detected many times. The chain links TRBV6-5 to TRBJ2-5; D perhaps matches TRBD2 (6 bases). The CDR3 covers 15 residues. Germline lookup yields CDR1 MNHEY and CDR2 SVGAGI. V lost 0 bases to trimming and J lost 5 bases, with 13 bases between them. In DNA, the CDR3 is TGTGCCAGCAGTTACTCGAGAAGAGCGGGTGAGACCCAGTACTTC. Translating it yields CASSYSRRAGETQYF.

J is TRBJ2-3 and V is TRBV5-1; D may be TRBD1 or TRBD2 (5 bases each). The germline CDR1 and CDR2 sequences are SGHRS and YFSETQ. Trimming cost V 0 bases and J 6 bases, with 14 bases left between them. CDR3 length: 15 residues. CDR3 sequence: CASSLEGTAVDTQYF. In DNA form, the CDR3 reads TGCGCCAGCAGCTTGGAGGGGACGGCGGTGGATACGCAGTATTTT.

This clonotype was seen ten or more times. The rearrangement uses TRBV30 and TRBJ2-7; D uncertain. Trimming stripped 0 bases from V and 7 bases from J, with 7 bases between. There are 11 residues in the CDR3. Germline lookup yields CDR1 GTSNPN and CDR2 SVGIG (reference sequence). CDR3 protein: CAWSVQIEQYF. Written as DNA, the CDR3 is TGTGCCTGGAGTGTACAGATTGAGCAGTACTTC.

The sample holds many counts of this clonotype. The junction and the germline gene differ at one end; a read error may be behind it. The chain combines TRBV2 with TRBJ1-3; D gene unclear. The CDR3 loop spans 15 amino acids. Germline V gene sequence: CDR1 SNHLY, CDR2 FYNNEI. For the CDR3, the DNA is TGTGCCAGCAGTGTACTAGCCACCTCTGGAAACACCGTATATTTT. This translates into CASSVLATSGNTVYF.

There are a few counts of this clonotype. The chain is built from TRBV15 and TRBJ2-1, with TRBD2 identical over 11 bases. The J segment lost 5 bases and the V segment lost 0 bases, leaving 3 bases of the junction unmatched. From germline, CDR1 is LNHNV and CDR2 YYDKDF (reference sequence). The CDR3 length is 16 residues. CDR3 amino acids: CATSRDASGGNNEQFF. In nucleotides, the CDR3 is TGTGCCACCAGCAGAGATGCTAGCGGGGGGAACAATGAGCAGTTCTTC. Full variable domain (rest looked up from reference TRBV15 and TRBJ2-1): DAMVIQNPRYQVTQFGKPVTLSCSQTLNHNVMYWYQQKSSQAPKLLFHYYDKDFNNEADTPDNFQSRRPNTSFCFLDIRSPGLGDTAMYLCATSRDASGGNNEQFFGPGTRLTVL.

This clonotype was seen only a few times. This may come from a read error, since a much larger clone is one base off. The chain carries TRBV7-9 and TRBJ1-2; 11 bases line up with TRBD1. Germline V CDR1 and CDR2: SEHNR, FQNEAQ (reference sequence). The CDR3 runs 15 residues. The CDR3 region is CASSLRTGGGYGYAF. The CDR3 DNA reads as TGTGCCAGCAGCCTCAGGACAGGGGGCGGCTATGGCTACGCCTTC.

This clonotype was observed many times. This rearrangement joins TRBV30 to TRBJ1-1, with unresolved D. Trimming took 2 bases from V and 2 from J, leaving 9 bases between them. CDR3 length: 13 residues. Looked up from germline, CDR1 is GTSNPN and CDR2 is SVGIG (reference sequence). Here the CDR3 DNA reads TGTGCCTGGAGTCTAGAAAGAAACACTGAAGCTTTCTTT. Translation gives CAWSLERNTEAFF.

This clonotype was seen ten or more times. The chain combines TRBV20-1 with TRBJ2-7; 10 nucleotides match TRBD2. Germline CDR1 and CDR2: DFQATT and SNEGSKA (reference sequence). The CDR3 consists of 15 residues. J gave up 2 bases and V 1 base, and 5 bases lay outside the gene matches. For the CDR3, the DNA is TGCAGTGCTAGAGTCGTACTAGCGGGGACCTACGAGCAGTACTTC. Translated: CSARVVLAGTYEQYF.

V gene TRBV19 combines with J gene TRBJ1-4; the D gene is possibly TRBD1 (5 bases). The CDR3 runs 12 residues. V was pared by 8 bases and J by 6 bases, with 10 bases between. Germline V gene lookup returns CDR1 LNHDA and CDR2 SQIVND (reference sequence). CDR3 sequence reads: CASSGGYEKLFF. The CDR3 DNA reads as TGTGCCAGTTCGGGGGGTTATGAAAAACTGTTTTTT. The full variable domain, its missing parts supplied by reference TRBV19 and TRBJ1-4, is DGGITQSPKYLFRKEGQNVTLSCEQNLNHDAMYWYRQDPGQGLRLIYYSQIVNDFQKGDIAEGYSVSREKKESFPLTVTSAQKNPTAFYLCASSGGYEKLFFGSGTQLSVL.

This clonotype occurred many times. J is TRBJ2-3 and V is TRBV7-9, with D perhaps matching TRBD2 (7 bases). V lost 3 bases and J 3 bases, leaving 16 bases between the germline ends. This CDR3 region has 16 residues. Germline loops: CDR1 SEHNR, CDR2 FQNEAQ (reference sequence). CDR3 DNA sequence: TGTGCCAGCAGCTTCTCCAGGGGAGGGACGACAGATACGCAGTATTTT. This translates into CASSFSRGGTTDTQYF.

This clonotype occurred many times. The chain links TRBV30 to TRBJ2-7, with 11 bases matching TRBD2. Germline V gene data show CDR1 as GTSNPN and CDR2 as SVGIG (reference sequence). This CDR3 has 12 residues. V shed 6 bases, J shed 3 bases, and the junction held 1 base outside the gene matches. The CDR3 loop reads CACGTSGYEQYF. The CDR3 region has the DNA TGTGCCTGCGGGACTAGCGGCTACGAGCAGTACTTC.

This clonotype showed up many times. A read error may account for a junction end that differs from germline. The chain combines TRBV5-1 with TRBJ2-6, with TRBD2 matching 7 bases. The germline gives CDR1 SGHRS, CDR2 YFSETQ. The CDR3 contains 13 residues. In DNA form, the CDR3 reads TGCGCCAGCAGCTGGGGGGGGGTCAACGTCCTGACTTTC. Translating gives CASSWGGVNVLTF.